The 19 T cell receptor beta chains presented below share a single source sample, sequenced in a study of siplizumab effects on memory and regulatory T cells. TCRdb's copy holds only in-frame clones and misses some; the assay was immunoSEQ multiplex PCR. The sample holds about 100,000 clones; 93% are singletons and the top ten take 0.55% to 0.8%. The sample was Tregs sorted from blood. The receptors shown here come from a human donor in good health.

V gene TRBV10-2 combines with J gene TRBJ1-5; tentatively, D is TRBD1 (5 bases). Germline V gene lookup returns CDR1 WSHSY and CDR2 SAAADI. The length of the CDR3 is 18 residues. Trimming shortened V by 10 bases and J by 0 bases, and 25 bases separated the two germline ends. The CDR3 DNA follows: TGCGCCACCGAAGAGCACAGGCCAGGAGTATCTAGCAATCAGCCCCAGCATTTT. It specifies CATEEHRPGVSSNQPQHF.

The V and J genes are TRBV20-1 and TRBJ1-2, with D uncertain. With 3 bases removed from V and 7 bases from J, the gap between germline ends came to 3 bases. Germline CDR1 reads DFQATT; CDR2 reads SNEGSKA (reference sequence). The CDR3 length is 9 residues. CDR3: CSARRGYTF. The CDR3 nucleotides read TGCAGTGCTAGGCGTGGCTACACCTTC.

CDR3 in DNA: TGTGCCAGCGCCCAGACAGGCCGAACTGAAGCTTTCTTT. Translation: CASAQTGRTEAFF. The V and J genes are TRBV9 and TRBJ1-1; weak D call: TRBD1 (6 bases). Germline lookup yields CDR1 SGDLS and CDR2 YYNGEE. CDR3 length equals 13 residues. V dropped 7 bases and J dropped 5 bases, with 15 bases sitting between them.

The chain employs TRBV5-4 and TRBJ1-6; 9 bases map to TRBD1. Per germline, CDR1 SGHNT and CDR2 YYREEE (reference sequence). The trim removed 4 bases at V and 9 bases at J, leaving 5 bases unmatched. The CDR3 has 14 residues. The CDR3 sequence: CASSEGQGFSPLHF. CDR3 sequence (DNA): TGTGCCAGCAGCGAGGGACAGGGCTTTTCACCCCTCCACTTT.

This chain links TRBV6-5 with TRBJ1-1; D is perhaps TRBD1 (5 bases). Deletions cut 2 bases from V and 4 bases from J, with 11 bases between. Germline values: CDR1 MNHEY, CDR2 SVGAGI. CDR3 length equals 14 residues. This CDR3 is CASSYKRGGTEAFF. CDR3 bases: TGTGCCAGCAGTTACAAGAGGGGAGGCACTGAAGCTTTCTTT.

The chain carries TRBV14 and TRBJ2-2, with D perhaps TRBD2 (6 bases). V was shortened by 8 bases and J by 7 bases, with 14 bases between the two germline ends. Germline CDR1 is SGHDN and CDR2 is FVKESK. This CDR3 comprises 13 residues. CDR3 amino acids: CASSGLFGGELFF. The CDR3 coding sequence is TGTGCCAGCTCGGGACTGTTCGGCGGGGAGCTGTTTTTT. The entire variable domain, with the rest obtained from reference TRBV14 and TRBJ2-2, is as follows: EAGVTQFPSHSVIEKGQTVTLRCDPISGHDNLYWYRRVMGKEIKFLLHFVKESKQDESGMPNNRFLAERTGGTYSTLKVQPAELEDSGVYFCASSGLFGGELFFGEGSRLTVL.

The J gene is TRBJ1-3, the V gene TRBV10-3; TRBD1 matches at 9 bases. This CDR3 spans 15 amino acids. The germline CDR1 and CDR2 sequences are ENHRY and SYGVKD. J was trimmed by 4 bases and V by 6 bases; bases with no gene match: 7. The CDR3 bases are TGTGCCATCAGCACACAGGGGGCAGGAGGAAACACCATATATTTT. Translated: CAISTQGAGGNTIYF.

J is TRBJ2-3 and V is TRBV7-9; TRBD2 is a possible D gene (5 bases). Germline V gene data show CDR1 as SEHNR and CDR2 as FQNEAQ (reference sequence). Trimming shortened V by 2 bases and J by 4 bases, and 19 bases separated the two germline ends. The CDR3 totals 17 residues. CDR3 bases: TGTGCCAGCAGCTTATTCTCTCTAGCCGGAAGAGCAGATACGCAGTATTTT. Translating it yields CASSLFSLAGRADTQYF.

The chain couples TRBV6-6 to TRBJ1-2, with a tentative D call TRBD1 (5 bases). Per germline, CDR1 MNHNY and CDR2 SVGAGI (reference sequence). CDR3 size: 13 residues. V was shortened by 6 bases and J by 4 bases, with 12 bases between the two germline ends. CDR3: CASRTGTSYGYTF. DNA for the CDR3: TGTGCCAGCAGAACCGGGACGTCCTATGGCTACACCTTC.

Turning to this clone: This sample includes further DNA sequences coding for the same CDR3. The chain joins TRBV27 to TRBJ1-2; D perhaps matches TRBD1 (5 bases). CDR1 and CDR2 (germline): MNHEY, SMNVEV (reference sequence). This CDR3 has 16 residues. V was cut by 3 bases and J by 0 bases, with 14 bases left in between. This CDR3 reads CASSLDTRAANYGYTF. CDR3 DNA sequence: TGTGCCAGCAGTTTGGACACGAGAGCGGCTAACTATGGCTACACCTTC.

J is TRBJ2-1 and V is TRBV10-1; 7 nucleotides agree with TRBD2. This CDR3 contains 15 residues. V was pared by 2 bases and J by 6 bases, with 7 bases of the junction left unmatched. CDR1 is WNHNN, CDR2 SYGVQD, per germline (reference sequence). CDR3 residues: CASSEGGVGSNEQFF. In nucleotides, the CDR3 is TGCGCCAGCAGTGAGGGGGGGGTCGGTTCCAATGAGCAGTTCTTC.

The V gene is TRBV6-5, the J gene TRBJ1-2; D may be TRBD1 (5 bases). V was cut by 0 bases and J by 7 bases, with 15 bases left in between. The CDR3 covers 15 residues. CDR1 is MNHEY and CDR2 is SVGAGI in the germline V gene. For the CDR3, the DNA is TGTGCCAGCAGTTACTCGATCGGGGACGTGGGTGGCTACACCTTC. This gives the protein CASSYSIGDVGGYTF.

This rearrangement joins TRBV29-1 to TRBJ2-5; weak D call: TRBD1 (5 bases). The germline V and J ends were trimmed by 7 bases and 4 bases, with 16 bases remaining between them. CDR1 is SQVTM and CDR2 is ANQGSEA in the germline V gene. CDR3 length: 13 amino acids. CDR3 amino acids: CSGQGAWRETQYF. CDR3 nucleotides: TGCAGCGGGCAAGGGGCCTGGAGAGAGACCCAGTACTTC.

This clone was picked up a small number of times. This chain joins TRBV14 and TRBJ1-1; 9 positions agree with TRBD1. V lost 4 bases, J lost 10 bases, and 13 bases stayed unmatched. CDR1 and CDR2 (germline): SGHDN, FVKESK. The length of the CDR3 is 15 residues. CDR3 region: CASSPIQQGAVVAFF. The DNA for the CDR3 is TGTGCCAGCAGCCCAATTCAACAGGGGGCGGTGGTAGCTTTCTTT.

This chain uses TRBV13 with TRBJ1-2; D is possibly TRBD1 (5 bases). This CDR3 has 13 amino acids. V was pared by 8 bases and J by 5 bases, with 15 bases between. Germline V gene lookup returns CDR1 PRHDT and CDR2 FYEKMQ (reference sequence). The chain's CDR3 is CASSDRTYYGYTF. In nucleotides, the CDR3 is TGTGCCAGCTCTGACAGAACTTATTATGGCTACACCTTC.

This chain uses TRBV6-1 with TRBJ2-7; perhaps TRBD1 as D (6 bases). Germline values: CDR1 MNHNS, CDR2 SASEGT. The CDR3 covers 13 residues. V was trimmed by 6 bases and J by 2 bases, leaving 11 bases between them. CDR3 sequence reads: CASRPTGTYEQYF. In DNA form, the CDR3 reads TGTGCCAGCAGACCCACAGGGACCTACGAGCAGTACTTC.

V gene TRBV5-4 combines with J gene TRBJ2-1, with D uncertain. The germline CDR1 and CDR2 sequences are SGHNT and YYREEE (reference sequence). The V gene lost 5 bases and the J gene lost 5 bases, with 14 bases spanning the gap. This CDR3 is 14 amino acids long. The CDR3 protein is CASSSGLVHNEQFF. CDR3 sequence (DNA): TGTGCCAGCAGTTCCGGGCTAGTCCACAATGAGCAGTTCTTC.

This clone was seen only once. This chain links TRBV27 with TRBJ2-7, with TRBD2 as a possible D gene (6 bases). The germline CDR1 and CDR2 sequences are MNHEY and SMNVEV (reference sequence). Trimming took 0 bases from V and 1 from J, leaving 10 bases between them. The CDR3 loop spans 15 amino acids. For the CDR3, the DNA is TGTGCCAGCAGTTTATCGGGACTTGGTTCCTACGAGCAGTACTTC. Translated: CASSLSGLGSYEQYF.

This chain uses TRBV6-6 with TRBJ1-2; D is uncertain. V shed 0 bases and J shed 4 bases, with 9 bases lying between them. Germline V lookup: CDR1 MNHNY, CDR2 SVGAGI (reference sequence). CDR3 length: 14 residues. Here the CDR3 DNA reads TGTGCCAGCAGTTACTCCGAGGGAGGCTATGGCTACACCTTC. Protein: CASSYSEGGYGYTF.